What follows describes a single T cell receptor (beta chain). A few counts support this clonotype. It lacks a known antigen. No much larger clone exists at a distance of one base, and base qualities are not known. Patients with ophthalmopathy had moderately to severely active disease, with a Clinical Activity Score of 3 or more, a NOSPECS grade of 4 or more, and a disease duration of less than 3 months. Patients with other autoimmune diseases, uncontrolled infections, pregnancy or lactation were excluded from the study. Diagnosis relied on clinical symptoms, serum thyroxine, TRAb, thyroid ultrasound and orbital computed tomography. Using Ficoll-Paque density gradient centrifugation, PBMCs were isolated from roughly 9.2 ml of fresh peripheral blood. Trizol reagent was used to extract the total RNA, and its quality was then checked on an Agilent 2100 Bioanalyzer. The sample belongs to a study of Graves' ophthalmopathy and Graves' hyperthyroidism (dated by TCRdb to about 2018). Notes on the research overall: Peripheral blood was collected at initial diagnosis, before any treatment. The study used TCR beta repertoire signatures to distinguish Graves' ophthalmopathy from Graves' hyperthyroidism and to predict progression to ophthalmopathy. In total, 135 blood samples were TCR-sequenced: 43 ophthalmopathy, roughly 80 hyperthyroidism and some 17 hyperthyroidism-to-ophthalmopathy patients. To explore V-J signatures that distinguish ophthalmopathy from hyperthyroidism, a discovery set of 100 patients was enrolled, made up of under 50 with ophthalmopathy and under 65 with stable hyperthyroidism. An independent validation cohort comprised some 19 hyperthyroidism patients and roughly 15 patients who later progressed from hyperthyroidism to ophthalmopathy. In six or seven hyperthyroidism patients, the T-cell repertoires found in thyroid tissue were compared with those found in blood. After sampling, hyperthyroidism patients received methimazole starting at 30 mg daily, and ophthalmopathy patients received high-dose intravenous methylprednisolone. Summary of the overall study and its limitations: In validation, the model predicted ophthalmopathy progression with about 64% sensitivity and 72.22% specificity; around twelve predicted patients were CT-confirmed with GO in a median of approximately six months. Sample size was not predetermined statistically, and investigators were not blinded to group allocation. In cross-validation, the 13-signature model distinguished ophthalmopathy from stable hyperthyroidism with 87.88% sensitivity and approximately 81% specificity, while in the test set the corresponding values were about 80% and 75%. Most expanded thyroid clonotypes with a frequency above 0.001 also appeared in blood, which suggests that blood repertoires may reflect the immune response in the thyroid.

CDR1 and CDR2, per the germline V gene, are SQVTM and ANQGSEA. The CDR3 covers 15 residues, taking in both the cysteine and the phenylalanine. Of the read, only the CDR3 DNA is kept; its 45 bases are in frame from base 1. V is pared back by 6 bases and J by 2 bases, with 20 bases lying between the germline termini. TCR beta CDR3 regions were amplified from RNA transcripts for repertoire sequencing. The first round was an RT-PCR using HTBI primers with the Qiagen OneStep RT-PCR kit, and this first round was followed by a second-round multiplex PCR, then size selection and purification. Libraries were sequenced paired-end with 100 bp reads on an Illumina HiSeq2000. Turning to the authors' computational methods: SOAPnuke was used for read processing, and reads with adapters, uncalled bases, a mean Phred below 15, or no exact constant-primer or identifier match were discarded. COPE v1.2.5 was used to merge high-quality paired reads. Each unique nucleotide sequence was defined as a clonotype, and clonotypes were aligned to IMGT TRB V, D and J references with MiTCR v1.1. Only V-J combinations with frequency above 0.0001 were analysed, covering about 99% of repertoires. For each V-J combination, a TCR clonal expansion and chaos score was defined as the ratio of F50 clonal expansion to chaos observed in the TCRdist matrix. Features were reduced by Welch's t-statistics and random forest to over 10 V-J combinations, which fed a naive Bayes classifier. Thyroid-blood repertoire similarity was quantified with the Morisita-Horn index. TCRdb trimmed the raw reads at Q25, called clones with MiXCR and kept productive beta chains. Rows with a matching CDR3 protein are joined into one entry that keeps the most common DNA and genes. These V and J calls are TCRdb output, not the study's own analysis. Within this sample are about 230,000 distinct CDR3 sequences, with 45% of them counted one time only. The top ten clonotypes cover approximately 51% of the sample.

The specimen sequenced was peripheral blood. The sequence is built from TRBV29-1 and TRBJ2-7; perhaps TRBD2 is the D gene, with 5 bases matching. The sequence derives from an adult man with Graves' ophthalmopathy. The bases read TGCAGCGTCCCGCCGATACTAGGTTGGGCCTACGAGCAGTACTTC. This codes for CSVPPILGWAYEQYF.